This TCR beta chain was documented in a study of breast tumors, draining lymph nodes, adjacent tissues. TCRdb used MiXCR to reprocess the multiplex PCR reads, holding one entry per CDR3 protein. This table has under 350,000 distinct CDR3 sequences, over 25% appearing once. Samples came from axillary lymph nodes draining the breast cancer. At least ten counts were recorded for this clonotype. CDR1 and CDR2 (germline): DFQATT, SNEGSKA (reference sequence). The CDR3 totals 15 residues. The V end lost 6 bases, the J end lost 1 base, and 13 bases lay between the germline ends. The sequence was obtained from a female donor with breast cancer. Some clones in this sample may be carry-over from other donors' samples. The specimen sequenced was axillary lymph node tissue. The genes are TRBV20-1 and TRBJ1-6; D gene uncertain. This chain's CDR3 is CSAELRHSYNSPLHF. DNA of the CDR3: TGCAGTGCAGAGCTGAGACATTCCTATAATTCACCCCTCCACTTT.